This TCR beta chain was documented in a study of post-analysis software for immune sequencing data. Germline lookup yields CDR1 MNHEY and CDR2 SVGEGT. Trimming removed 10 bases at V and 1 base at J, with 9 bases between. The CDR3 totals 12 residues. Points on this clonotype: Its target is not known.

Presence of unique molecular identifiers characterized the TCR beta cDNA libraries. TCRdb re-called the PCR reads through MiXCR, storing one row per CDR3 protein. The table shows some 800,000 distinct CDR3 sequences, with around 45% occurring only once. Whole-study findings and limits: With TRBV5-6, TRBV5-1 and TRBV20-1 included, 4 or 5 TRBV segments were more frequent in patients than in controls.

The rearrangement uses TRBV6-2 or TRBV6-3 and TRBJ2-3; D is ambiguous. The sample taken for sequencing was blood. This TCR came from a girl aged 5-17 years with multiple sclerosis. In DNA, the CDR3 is TGTGCCACTCAAGGCCGCACAGATACGCAGTATTTT. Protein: CATQGRTDTQYF.